This T cell receptor beta chain was found in a study of metastatic and nonmetastatic thyroid tumors (dated by TCRdb to 2019 to 2021). At the level of the whole study: For patients with malignant and with benign thyroid disease, the researchers compared repertoires between peripheral blood samples and tumor or nodule tissue samples.

Libraries were built with PCR. The sequencing machine was an Illumina HiSeq 4000. High-throughput sequencing was used to profile the TCR beta-chain CDR3 region of every patient. The paper's data handling went like this. CDR3 differences across clinicopathological groups were used to build a classifier for discriminating distant-metastatic papillary thyroid cancer patients. Repertoire diversity was assessed with the Shannon index, and tumor-blood repertoire similarity with the Morisita-Horn index. TCRdb ran its own pipeline on the public reads, namely fastp trimming at Q25 and MiXCR clone calling, and kept in-frame beta chains. TCRdb, not the authors, supplied the V and J calls. The sample table shows tens of thousands of clones, and approximately 25% are seen once. Jointly, the top ten make up under 10% of the sample. No treatment had been received by any patient before thyroid surgery. Patient clinical samples collected from about 2011 to 2018 were retrospectively analysed using T-cell receptor beta sequencing.

Comments on this clone: Its antigen remains unidentified. One base away there is no much larger clone; base qualities are not given.

From cysteine to phenylalanine, the CDR3 is 16 amino acids long. Only the CDR3 region is kept as DNA, spanning 48 bases read in frame from base 1. Germline trimming amounts to 4 bases on V and 2 bases on J, with 7 as the count of junction bases outside the gene matches. CDR1 and CDR2, looked up from the germline V gene (reference sequence), are SGHAT and FQDESV. Broad study findings and their caveats: In both blood and tumor samples, TCR beta diversity was reported to be significantly higher in malignant tumors than in benign nodules.

This TCR came from a female donor with papillary thyroid cancer or a benign thyroid nodule (not recorded which). Some clones in this sample may be carry-over from other donors' samples. Sequenced: blood. This chain joins TRBV11-1 to TRBJ1-5, with 8 bases in between that match TRBD1. This receptor has the CDR3 CASSSTGGSCNQPQHF. The DNA sequence reads TGTGCCAGCAGCTCCACAGGGGGGAGTTGCAATCAGCCCCAGCATTTT.